The clone carrying this T cell receptor (beta chain) is large by share. The data were taken from a study of tumour-infiltrating T cells in Burkitt lymphoma. TCRdb keeps only in-frame clones here, not all; method: immunoSEQ multiplex PCR. The sample has 600 or so clones, around 10% seen once. The CDR3 loop spans 16 amino acids. The V end lost 0 bases, the J end lost 0 bases, and 9 bases lay between the germline ends. Looked up from germline, CDR1 is MGHRA and CDR2 is YSYEKL. This TCR was recovered from a human donor with diffuse large B-cell lymphoma. Some clones in this sample may be carry-over from other donors' samples. The chain combines TRBV4-1 with TRBJ1-3; D is ambiguous. Sequencing was carried out using tumor tissue. The CDR3 sequence is CASSQERVNSGNTIYF. The CDR3 bases are TGCGCCAGCAGCCAAGAACGGGTGAACTCTGGAAACACCATATATTTT.